A single sample gave rise to the 21 T cell receptor beta chains below, sequenced in a study of T cells after posttransplantation cyclophosphamide. The table came from immunoSEQ multiplex PCR; TCRdb's copy has only in-frame clones and leaves some out. The repertoire includes approximately 52,000 clones, 86% of them detected once, and 2.8% sits in the top ten. The sequenced sample was PBMCs. Receptors originate from a man younger than 40 with a blood cancer, CMV-positive, and with a related stem cell donor.

This clone was counted only a few times. V and J are TRBV2 and TRBJ2-1; D is unresolved. V was pared by 6 bases and J by 9 bases, with 21 bases between. In germline, CDR1 is SNHLY, CDR2 FYNNEI. The CDR3 spans 15 residues. CDR3 sequence reads: CASSPMNYVGGEQFF. For the CDR3, the DNA is TGTGCCAGCAGCCCCATGAACTACGTGGGTGGTGAGCAGTTCTTC.

The V call is TRBV7-2, the J call TRBJ1-1, with D tentatively TRBD1 (5 bases). The germline V gene has CDR1 SGHTA and CDR2 FQGNSA. Trimming shortened V by 5 bases and J by 1 base, and 11 bases separated the two germline ends. The CDR3 runs 14 residues. The CDR3 nucleotides are TGTGCCAGCAGCCTGGGGCTCGCGAACACTGAAGCTTTCTTT. The encoded protein is CASSLGLANTEAFF.

The V gene is TRBV5-1, the J gene TRBJ2-7, with 7 bases aligning to TRBD1. CDR3 length: 17 amino acids. Germline V gene lookup returns CDR1 SGHRS and CDR2 YFSETQ. Germline trimming cut 5 bases from V and 3 bases from J; bases unmatched to any gene: 17. CDR3 DNA sequence: TGCGCCAGCAGACCAACAACAGGGGCTAAGGGGATCTACGAGCAGTACTTC. It specifies CASRPTTGAKGIYEQYF.

The count of this clone is one. The chain carries TRBV7-2 and TRBJ2-3; D may be TRBD1 (6 bases). The CDR3 totals 16 residues. Germline values: CDR1 SGHTA, CDR2 FQGNSA. Trimming pared 1 base from V and 6 bases from J, leaving 17 bases between. Written as DNA, the CDR3 is TGTGCCAGCAGCTTAGTGTGGGACATCTATATGGATACGCAGTATTTT. Residues: CASSLVWDIYMDTQYF.

The rearrangement links TRBV14 to TRBJ2-5; possible D gene TRBD2, 5 bases. CDR1 is SGHDN and CDR2 is FVKESK in the germline V gene. V lost 4 bases, J lost 2 bases, and 8 bases lay in between. This CDR3 is built from 13 residues. As DNA, the CDR3 is TGTGCCAGCAGCCTAGCGCCTCAAGAGACCCAGTACTTC. Protein sequence: CASSLAPQETQYF.

The chain uses TRBV4-2 and TRBJ2-2; D perhaps matches TRBD2 (7 bases). Germline V gives CDR1 LGHNA, CDR2 YNFKEQ. Trimming took 4 bases from V and 10 from J, leaving 16 bases between them. The CDR3 extends over 14 amino acids. The CDR3 region has the DNA TGTGCCAGCAGCCGAGGGGGGGGCGGGTTGGAGCTGTTTTTT. It codes for CASSRGGGGLELFF.

This clone appeared a single time. The chain recombines TRBV7-2 with TRBJ2-5, with 9 bases that match TRBD1. This CDR3 is built from 16 residues. In germline, CDR1 is SGHTA, CDR2 FQGNSA. V was clipped by 5 bases and J by 7 bases; unmatched bases: 14. CDR3 coding DNA: TGTGCCAGCAGCCCTATAGGTGGGACAGGGAGCGTGACCCAGTACTTC. Amino acids: CASSPIGGTGSVTQYF.

J is TRBJ1-5 and V is TRBV7-2; D is ambiguous. V shed 6 bases and J shed 2 bases, with 8 bases lying between them. The CDR3 is made up of 13 amino acids. The germline gives CDR1 SGHTA, CDR2 FQGNSA. CDR3 sequence: CASSSVGNQPQHF. As DNA, the CDR3 is TGTGCCAGCAGTTCGGTTGGCAATCAGCCCCAGCATTTT.

The chain uses TRBV15 and TRBJ2-1, with 10 bases aligning to TRBD2. Germline CDR1 LNHNV, CDR2 YYDKDF (reference sequence). V lost 9 bases, J lost 4 bases, and 3 bases stayed unmatched. The CDR3 length is 13 residues. Written as DNA, the CDR3 is TGTGCCACTGTGACTAGCGGGTACAATGAGCAGTTCTTC. Its translation is CATVTSGYNEQFF.

The chain couples TRBV29-1 to TRBJ1-2; perhaps TRBD1 as D (5 bases). V was shortened by 0 bases and J by 5 bases, with 10 bases between the two germline ends. Per the germline V gene, CDR1 is SQVTM and CDR2 is ANQGSEA. CDR3 length: 13 residues. The CDR3 region has the DNA TGCAGCGTTGAAGATTCCGACAGTTATGGCTACACCTTC. Protein: CSVEDSDSYGYTF.

In this sample, this clone turned up once. The V and J genes are TRBV27 and TRBJ2-1, with 9 bases that match TRBD2. From germline, CDR1 is MNHEY and CDR2 SMNVEV (reference sequence). V was clipped by 1 base and J by 9 bases; unmatched bases: 4. This CDR3 comprises 14 residues. Written as DNA, the CDR3 is TGTGCCAGCAGTTTATTGGGGACTAGCAGTGAGCAGTTCTTC. Its translation is CASSLLGTSSEQFF.

Here the CDR3 DNA reads TGTGCCAGCAGTTACTCGTGGCAGGGGTCCACCAATGAGCAGTTCTTC. This sequence encodes CASSYSWQGSTNEQFF. The J gene is TRBJ2-1, the V gene TRBV6-5, with a possible D match to TRBD1 (6 bases). V shed 0 bases and J shed 6 bases, with 15 bases lying between them. CDR1 is MNHEY and CDR2 is SVGAGI in the germline V gene. The CDR3 spans 16 residues.

This sequence joins TRBV30 and TRBJ2-3; the D gene is possibly TRBD2 (5 bases). Germline V gene data show CDR1 as GTSNPN and CDR2 as SVGIG (reference sequence). The CDR3 length is 16 residues. Trimming pared 4 bases from V and 7 bases from J, leaving 24 bases between. This chain's CDR3 is CAWNPSSGLFGYTQYF. In nucleotides, the CDR3 is TGTGCCTGGAACCCGTCTAGTGGACTGTTCGGCTATACGCAGTATTTT.

The chain has TRBV7-2 and TRBJ2-7; a possible D gene is TRBD1 (5 bases). Trimming pared 2 bases from V and 4 bases from J, leaving 21 bases between. Germline V gives CDR1 SGHTA, CDR2 FQGNSA. The CDR3 runs 17 residues. CDR3 bases: TGTGCCAGCAGCTTATCCCCAGGACAATTCCCAGATTACGAGCAGTACTTC. Its protein product is CASSLSPGQFPDYEQYF.

The chain links TRBV18 to TRBJ1-1; D is uncertain. Germline V gives CDR1 KGHSH, CDR2 LQKENI. The CDR3 loop spans 15 amino acids. V lost 5 bases, J lost 3 bases, and 16 bases lay in between. The CDR3 DNA reads as TGTGCCAGCTCATACAGAGTCCTCCGCGACACTGAAGCTTTCTTT. The encoded protein is CASSYRVLRDTEAFF.

The chain combines TRBV30 with TRBJ2-7, with 10 bases lining up with TRBD1. J was trimmed by 3 bases and V by 5 bases; bases with no gene match: 7. In germline, CDR1 is GTSNPN, CDR2 SVGIG (reference sequence). The CDR3 spans 14 residues. CDR3 region: CAWHAGTGDYEQYF. CDR3 coding DNA: TGTGCCTGGCACGCCGGGACAGGGGACTACGAGCAGTACTTC.

The chain combines TRBV6-1 with TRBJ1-2; 9 nucleotides align to TRBD1. This CDR3 region has 11 residues. Looked up from germline, CDR1 is MNHNS and CDR2 is SASEGT. Germline trimming cut 6 bases from V and 12 bases from J; bases unmatched to any gene: 5. CDR3 bases: TGTGCCAGCAGCGGACAGGGGAGGAACACCTTC. It encodes CASSGQGRNTF.

The gene calls are TRBV18 and TRBJ1-5; D is ambiguous. Trimming took 3 bases from V and 0 from J, leaving 6 bases between them. The CDR3 is 14 residues long. Germline values: CDR1 KGHSH, CDR2 LQKENI. The CDR3 loop is CASSPRDSNQPQHF. DNA of the CDR3: TGTGCCAGCTCACCGAGGGATAGCAATCAGCCCCAGCATTTT.

This clone was recorded once. The chain recombines TRBV18 with TRBJ2-7, with 8 bases matching TRBD1. From germline, CDR1 is KGHSH and CDR2 LQKENI. V lost 1 base and J lost 6; bases outside the gene matches: 5. The CDR3 has 14 amino acids. In DNA form, the CDR3 reads TGTGCCAGCTCACCACAGACAGGGGTGGGCGAGCAGTACTTC. Protein: CASSPQTGVGEQYF.

The chain couples TRBV5-6 to TRBJ2-6; no clear D gene. Per germline, CDR1 SGHDT and CDR2 YYEEEE. V was cut by 1 base and J by 0 bases, with 5 bases left in between. The CDR3 runs to 15 residues. CDR3 coding DNA: TGTGCCAGCAGCTTGTTCGGCTCTGGGGCCAACGTCCTGACTTTC. Its translation: CASSLFGSGANVLTF.

The chain combines TRBV4-3 with TRBJ1-1; the D is unclear. V gave up 1 base and J gave up 0 bases, with 12 bases separating them. CDR1 is LGHNA and CDR2 is YSLEER in the germline V gene. The CDR3 has 16 residues. The CDR3 coding sequence is TGCGCCAGCAGCCAAGGGGGAGGAGTTCTGAACACTGAAGCTTTCTTT. Its protein is CASSQGGGVLNTEAFF.